This TCR beta chain emerged from a study of blood T cell repertoires in COVID-19. Whole-study context: Donors in the United States, Italy and Spain gave samples during acute or convalescent COVID-19.

How the authors handled the data: Counts of nucleated cells, estimated from reference gene primer amplification, were obtained. TCRdb's copy holds only in-frame clones and misses some; the assay was immunoSEQ multiplex PCR. V, J and clone size are taken as reported in that table, and D and trimming were inferred from the DNA itself. Of 250,000 to 300,000 clones listed, about 89% are singletons. Trimming removed 0 bases from V and 0 bases from J, with 8 bases in between. The CDR3 contains 15 residues. CDR1 and CDR2 from the germline V gene are SGDLS and YYNGEE. This TCR derives from a young woman with COVID-19, enrolled during active disease. The material sequenced was peripheral blood. The chain combines TRBV9 with TRBJ2-3, with D perhaps TRBD1 (6 bases). This CDR3 reads CASSVGTVSTDTQYF. CDR3 bases: TGTGCCAGCAGCGTAGGGACAGTAAGCACAGATACGCAGTATTTT.